Listed below are T cell receptor beta chains from one sample, sequenced in a study of cytomegalovirus exposure and HLA in healthy donors. Clones were sequenced by immunoSEQ multiplex PCR, and TCRdb holds only the in-frame ones, with some missing. The sample includes around 91,000 clones, 64% seen only once; the top ten take around 3.5%. The specimen sequenced was PBMCs. The receptors were gathered from a man aged 55 to 70 in good health and CMV-seronegative. CDR3s leave out the opening cysteine and the closing phenylalanine or tryptophan. D genes are given only for firm matches.

TRBJ2-3 TRBV7-3 TRBD1 ASSLSTQGADTQY
TRBJ1-1 TRBV18 TRBD1 ASSPLTGRSYTEAF
TRBJ1-2 TRBV6-5 TRBD1 ASSYSTGDGYT
TRBJ2-7 TRBV5-1 TRBD2 ASSPGLPSSYEQY
TRBJ2-2 TRBV30 . AWSGGLVSGELF
TRBJ2-7 TRBV5-1 TRBD1 ASSLFGQGSYEQY
TRBJ2-5 TRBV27 . ASSPRIGQAQETQY
TRBJ1-4 TRBV28 TRBD1 ASSDGQDEKLF
TRBJ1-4 TRBV28 TRBD1 ASSFWQGGEKLF
TRBJ2-7 TRBV5-6 TRBD2 ASSLAVTEGGLYEQY
TRBJ2-3 TRBV5-1 TRBD2 ASSPQRGADTQY
TRBJ1-5 TRBV5-1 . ASSYGTHQPQH
TRBJ1-2 TRBV7-9 . ASSLSVVDRHSYT